Shown below are 15 T cell receptor beta chains from a single sample sequenced in a study of regulatory T cells in long-lasting Graves disease (dated by TCRdb to the early 2020s). Interpreted using the paper, the time point label stands for: persistent/refractory GD, antithyroid drugs over 5 years with positive TRAb. For both TCR sequencing and RNA sequencing, RNA was extracted from PBMCs in TRIzol. Library preparation was by multiplex PCR. Data came from an Illumina HiSeq 4000. TCR beta libraries were built with iRepertoire HTBI primers and Arm-PCR amplification of CDR3 regions. TCRdb reworked the public reads: Q25 trimming with fastp, MiXCR clone assembly, productive beta chains retained. Identical CDR3 proteins give one entry, which carries the most common genes and DNA. The sample table holds roughly 450,000 distinct CDR3 sequences, of which around 22% were seen once. The ten largest clonotypes hold roughly 28% of the sample.

The specimen comprised peripheral blood mononuclear cells (PBMCs), sampled when the disease was refractory, from a patient treated with antithyroid drugs. These receptors all stem from a female donor with Graves disease.

The table lists this clonotype with many counts. CDR3 sequence (DNA): TGTGCCGTCAGGCGCAGGGAAAATCAGCCCCAGCATTTT. This encodes CAVRRRENQPQHF. The chain joins TRBV2 to TRBJ1-5; a weak D match, TRBD1 (5 bases). This CDR3 comprises 13 residues. CDR1 is SNHLY, CDR2 FYNNEI, per germline. V was shortened by 11 bases and J by 4 bases, with 15 bases between the two germline ends.

With regard to this clonotype: A much larger clone differs by one base, so this may be a read error. The chain employs TRBV6-1 and TRBJ2-7; 9 nucleotides align to TRBD2. CDR1 and CDR2 (germline): MNHNS, SASEGT. The CDR3 is 15 residues long. The CDR3 coding sequence is TGTGCCAGCAGAGAGAGCGGGAGGAACTCCTACGGGCAGTACTTC. Translation: CASRESGRNSYGQYF.

The V and J genes are TRBV18 and TRBJ2-7; D is perhaps TRBD1 (5 bases). The CDR3 has 14 amino acids. Germline V gene lookup returns CDR1 KGHSH and CDR2 LQKENI. Trimming pared 6 bases from V and 0 bases from J, leaving 12 bases between. The CDR3 DNA is TGTGCCAGCTCGCAGACAGAGATCTCCTACGAGCAGTACTTC. Amino acid sequence: CASSQTEISYEQYF.

The V gene is TRBV2, the J gene TRBJ1-6; a weak D match, TRBD1 (5 bases). CDR1 and CDR2 from the germline V gene are SNHLY and FYNNEI. Trimming stripped 4 bases from V and 0 bases from J, with 10 bases between. This CDR3 is built from 16 residues. CDR3 bases: TGTGCCAGCAGTGTTCGGGGGAGCTCCTATAATTCACCCCTCCACTTT. This translates into CASSVRGSSYNSPLHF.

J is TRBJ1-4 and V is TRBV15, with D unresolved. Trimming removed 2 bases from V and 4 bases from J, with 11 bases in between. The CDR3 contains 15 residues. Per the germline V gene, CDR1 is LNHNV and CDR2 is YYDKDF (reference sequence). CDR3 residues: CATSRNTDCNEKLFF. CDR3 sequence (DNA): TGTGCCACCAGCAGAAACACCGACTGTAATGAAAAACTGTTTTTT.

The CDR3, as DNA: TGCGCCAGCCGAGTGGATAATGAAAAACTGTTTTTT. Its protein is CASRVDNEKLFF. The chain joins TRBV5-1 to TRBJ1-4; the D is unclear. V was cut by 7 bases and J by 4 bases, with 8 bases left in between. Germline CDR1 is SGHRS and CDR2 is YFSETQ. The CDR3 extends over 12 amino acids.

This chain joins TRBV5-4 and TRBJ2-6; 9 nucleotides match TRBD1. Unmatched junction bases numbered 4, after V lost 4 bases and J lost 2 bases. Germline V gives CDR1 SGHNT, CDR2 YYREEE (reference sequence). The CDR3 runs 16 residues. For the CDR3, the DNA is TGTGCCAGCAGCCCCGGGACAGGGACTGGGGCCAACGTCCTGACTTTC. Protein sequence: CASSPGTGTGANVLTF. The whole variable domain, remainder taken from reference TRBV5-4 and TRBJ2-6, is ETGVTQSPTHLIKTRGQQVTLRCSSQSGHNTVSWYQQALGQGPQFIFQYYREEENGRGNFPPRFSGLQFPNYSSELNVNALELDDSALYLCASSPGTGTGANVLTFGAGSRLTVL.

This clonotype was detected ten times or more. This chain uses TRBV7-2 with TRBJ2-7; 7 bases agree with TRBD1. Trimming at V came to 5 bases and at J to 0 bases, leaving 4 bases not matched to a gene. Germline V CDR1 and CDR2: SGHTA, FQGNSA. The CDR3 runs 14 residues. This CDR3 is CASSQDRVSYEQYF. Here the CDR3 DNA reads TGTGCCAGCAGCCAAGACAGGGTCTCCTACGAGCAGTACTTC.

Note on this clonotype: A much bigger clone sits one base away, suggesting this may be a read error. The chain couples TRBV7-2 to TRBJ2-5; 11 nucleotides line up with TRBD2. The CDR3 length is 18 residues. Trimming at V came to 1 base and at J to 4 bases, leaving 11 bases not matched to a gene. In germline, CDR1 is SGHTA, CDR2 FQGNSA. CDR3 protein: CASSLGLWPTSGRETQYF. CDR3 in DNA: TGTGCCAGCAGCTTAGGGTTGTGGCCAACTAGCGGGAGAGAGACCCAGTACTTC.

This clonotype has a handful of counts. This chain connects TRBV20-1 to TRBJ2-1, with 9 bases lining up with TRBD1. This CDR3 has 11 amino acids. The germline V gene has CDR1 DFQATT and CDR2 SNEGSKA (reference sequence). V trimming: 6 bases; J trimming: 16 bases; junction bases outside the gene matches: 10. DNA of the CDR3: TGCAGTGCGGTACAGGGGGCGCGTTTTTTCTTC. Residues: CSAVQGARFFF.

This clonotype was observed once. This likely comes from a read error, as the CDR3 has no conserved phenylalanine or tryptophan at its end. The V and J genes are TRBV7-2 and TRBJ1-1; TRBD1 matches at 8 bases. V was pared by 4 bases and J by 9 bases, with 7 bases of the junction left unmatched. Germline V gene sequence: CDR1 SGHTA, CDR2 FQGNSA. The CDR3 sequence is 13 residues long. CDR3 sequence: CASSSRDRLKAFL. The CDR3 DNA reads TGTGCCAGCAGCTCCCGGGACAGGCTAAAAGCTTTCTTG.

This rearrangement joins TRBV6-5 to TRBJ2-2; TRBD2 aligns across 13 bases. The CDR3 sequence is 17 residues long. With 0 bases clipped from V and 5 bases from J, the junction kept 3 bases outside the gene matches. CDR1 is MNHEY, CDR2 SVGAGI, per germline. CDR3 DNA sequence: TGTGCCAGCAGTTACTCGAGGACTAGCGGGAGTACCGGGGAGCTGTTTTTT. Amino acids: CASSYSRTSGSTGELFF.

This chain links TRBV5-1 with TRBJ2-7, with no clear D. This CDR3 spans 14 amino acids. V was shortened by 0 bases and J by 2 bases, with 9 bases between the two germline ends. Germline CDR1 and CDR2: SGHRS and YFSETQ. Here the CDR3 reads CASSLGDPTYEQYF. DNA for the CDR3: TGCGCCAGCAGCTTGGGAGACCCCACCTACGAGCAGTACTTC. Using reference TRBV5-1 and TRBJ2-7 for the parts outside the CDR3, the full variable domain is KAGVTQTPRYLIKTRGQQVTLSCSPISGHRSVSWYQQTPGQGLQFLFEYFSETQRNKGNFPGRFSGRQFSNSRSEMNVSTLELGDSALYLCASSLGDPTYEQYFGPGTRLTVT.

With respect to this clonotype: Since a much larger clone is just one base distant, this may be a read error. The CDR3 protein is CASSWWSGRQETQYF. Written as DNA, the CDR3 is TGTGCCAGCAGTTGGTGGTCCGGAAGACAAGAGACCCAGTACTTC. This sequence joins TRBV6-5 and TRBJ2-5; no firm D call. Germline V gives CDR1 MNHEY, CDR2 SVGAGI. The V gene lost 4 bases and the J gene lost 2 bases, with 14 bases spanning the gap. This CDR3 comprises 15 residues.

This clonotype was recorded only once. The genes are TRBV18 and TRBJ1-2; TRBD1 might be the D (5 bases). V was cut by 0 bases and J by 4 bases, with 12 bases left in between. Germline assignment: CDR1 KGHSH and CDR2 LQKENI. The CDR3 length is 15 residues. The CDR3 sequence: CASSPPPSGAYGYTF. DNA for the CDR3: TGTGCCAGCTCACCACCCCCCTCCGGGGCCTATGGCTACACCTTC.